These T cell receptor beta chains were read from a single sample in a study of CD8 T cells in ankylosing spondylitis. MiXCR, applied by TCRdb to the 5' RACE reads, yields one record per CDR3 protein. The sample includes fewer than 200,000 distinct CDR3 sequences, about 16% of them seen just once. The specimen sequenced was blood, either unsorted or a sorted T cell fraction (not recorded which). These receptors all come from a male donor with ankylosing spondylitis or in good health (not recorded which). Each CDR3 is given without its conserved first and last residue. Fields, in order: V gene, D gene, J gene, CDR3 protein. A D gene is named only where the DNA matches it firmly.

V gene: TRBV27; D gene: NA; J gene: TRBJ2-3; CDR3 protein: ASSYGTSTDTQY
V gene: TRBV7-2; D gene: NA; J gene: TRBJ1-1; CDR3 protein: ASSLVRWGTEAF
V gene: TRBV2; D gene: TRBD2; J gene: TRBJ2-3; CDR3 protein: AFSTGTSGRAGTDTQY
V gene: TRBV5-1; D gene: NA; J gene: TRBJ2-7; CDR3 protein: ASAKQIDRTYEQY
V gene: TRBV12-3/TRBV12-4; D gene: NA; J gene: TRBJ1-5; CDR3 protein: ASSLRSGDSNQPQH
V gene: TRBV28; D gene: TRBD1; J gene: TRBJ1-5; CDR3 protein: ATQTGTNQPQH
V gene: TRBV6-5; D gene: TRBD1; J gene: TRBJ1-1; CDR3 protein: ASSATGGAGTEAF
V gene: TRBV5-1; D gene: NA; J gene: TRBJ1-1; CDR3 protein: ASSLSRANTEAF
V gene: TRBV18; D gene: TRBD2; J gene: TRBJ2-2; CDR3 protein: ASSPSYLGTSGNTGELF
V gene: TRBV12-3/TRBV12-4; D gene: NA; J gene: TRBJ1-1; CDR3 protein: ASSPYGGRFTEAF
V gene: TRBV7-9; D gene: NA; J gene: TRBJ2-7; CDR3 protein: ASSSTGSRYEQY
V gene: TRBV29-1; D gene: NA; J gene: TRBJ2-7; CDR3 protein: SVLQGISYEQY
V gene: TRBV6-5; D gene: NA; J gene: TRBJ2-3; CDR3 protein: ASSYSLRSDTQY
V gene: TRBV3-1; D gene: TRBD2; J gene: TRBJ2-4; CDR3 protein: ASSQVPLSGRAVKNIQY
V gene: TRBV5-1; D gene: NA; J gene: TRBJ1-5; CDR3 protein: ASSLEGYSNQPQH
V gene: TRBV28; D gene: NA; J gene: TRBJ1-3; CDR3 protein: ASSRPSSGNTIY
V gene: TRBV29-1; D gene: NA; J gene: TRBJ2-4; CDR3 protein: SVTGTTKNIQY
V gene: TRBV28; D gene: TRBD2; J gene: TRBJ2-4; CDR3 protein: ASSLAGGLIQY
V gene: TRBV12-3/TRBV12-4; D gene: NA; J gene: TRBJ1-1; CDR3 protein: ASSPIWTDNTEAF
V gene: TRBV18; D gene: NA; J gene: TRBJ2-2; CDR3 protein: ASSPQGNTGELF
V gene: TRBV13; D gene: NA; J gene: TRBJ1-1; CDR3 protein: ASSSHRGSGNTEAF
V gene: TRBV27; D gene: NA; J gene: TRBJ2-1; CDR3 protein: ASSATGRNEQF
V gene: TRBV12-3/TRBV12-4; D gene: NA; J gene: TRBJ2-7; CDR3 protein: ASSPGAGTYEQY
V gene: TRBV28; D gene: NA; J gene: TRBJ2-1; CDR3 protein: ASLGSSYNEQF
V gene: TRBV28; D gene: NA; J gene: TRBJ1-1; CDR3 protein: ASSSRVTEAF
V gene: TRBV30; D gene: TRBD1; J gene: TRBJ1-6; CDR3 protein: AWRRPGQNNSPLH
V gene: TRBV5-1; D gene: NA; J gene: TRBJ1-1; CDR3 protein: ASSPDPNTEAF
V gene: TRBV5-1; D gene: NA; J gene: TRBJ2-3; CDR3 protein: ASKGGTDTQY
V gene: TRBV7-3; D gene: TRBD2; J gene: TRBJ2-3; CDR3 protein: ASSLAGLAGGADTQY
V gene: TRBV5-1; D gene: NA; J gene: TRBJ2-5; CDR3 protein: ASREGTQETQY
V gene: TRBV5-1; D gene: NA; J gene: TRBJ1-5; CDR3 protein: ASSLGGAGGQPQH
V gene: TRBV7-2; D gene: TRBD2; J gene: TRBJ2-1; CDR3 protein: ASSPRTSGSGHEQF
V gene: TRBV29-1; D gene: NA; J gene: TRBJ2-2; CDR3 protein: SVQPGGGGELF
V gene: TRBV3-1; D gene: NA; J gene: TRBJ2-3; CDR3 protein: ASSQQGRGAGTDTQY
V gene: TRBV29-1; D gene: TRBD2; J gene: TRBJ2-7; CDR3 protein: SVFLAGNEQY
V gene: TRBV3-1; D gene: TRBD2; J gene: TRBJ2-2; CDR3 protein: ASSQVVRPSGVTGELF
V gene: TRBV5-1; D gene: TRBD1; J gene: TRBJ2-7; CDR3 protein: ASSHRDSLYEQY
V gene: TRBV7-2; D gene: NA; J gene: TRBJ2-7; CDR3 protein: ASSPAGASRTYEQY
V gene: TRBV20-1; D gene: TRBD2; J gene: TRBJ2-2; CDR3 protein: SARGLAGNTGELF
V gene: TRBV7-3; D gene: NA; J gene: TRBJ2-7; CDR3 protein: ASSLIPGRNEQY
V gene: TRBV20-1; D gene: NA; J gene: TRBJ2-7; CDR3 protein: SASPRRSSVSYEQY
V gene: TRBV5-4; D gene: TRBD1; J gene: TRBJ2-1; CDR3 protein: ASSDTGATSYNEQF
V gene: TRBV5-1; D gene: NA; J gene: TRBJ1-2; CDR3 protein: ASSFGQSIYGYT
V gene: TRBV3-1; D gene: NA; J gene: TRBJ1-2; CDR3 protein: ASSQNGPGWYGYT
V gene: TRBV7-9; D gene: NA; J gene: TRBJ1-4; CDR3 protein: ASSIGLGNEKLF